The clone carrying this TCR beta chain was seen a single time. This entry belongs to a study of blood T cell repertoires in COVID-19. Authors' data handling: Cell counts per sample came from amplifying reference gene primers. Sequenced by immunoSEQ multiplex PCR; TCRdb stores in-frame clones only, minus some. V, J and clone size are those of that table, while D and trimming were read from the DNA. The repertoire holds 150,000 to 200,000 clones, with roughly 88% as singletons. Germline CDR1 and CDR2: MNHNS and SASEGT. V shed 4 bases, J shed 0 bases, and the junction held 6 bases outside the gene matches. This CDR3 has 16 residues.

This chain uses TRBV6-1 with TRBJ1-3, with TRBD1 identical over 7 bases. The receptor was isolated from a woman between 25 and 40 years old who had recovered from COVID-19. The sample taken for sequencing was PBMCs or T cells enriched from blood (not recorded which). In nucleotides, the CDR3 is TGTGCCAGCAGTGGCGGGACAGCTAGCTCTGGAAACACCATATATTTT. Translating gives CASSGGTASSGNTIYF.